This is a list of T cell receptor beta chains from one sample in a study of human CD8 memory T cell subsets. TCRdb re-called the 5' RACE reads and gives one entry per CDR3 protein, without DNA. The sample includes 7,500 to 9,000 distinct CDR3 sequences. Sequencing input: CD8+ T cells from PBMCs. These receptors were collected from a human donor in good health. Both conserved end residues are part of each CDR3. Fields, in order: clone size, J gene, V gene, CDR3 protein. Expanded clones get a size class; other rows say once, few or many, or leave the size out.

>-|TRBJ2-1|TRBV27
CASSFVGNNEQFF
>-|TRBJ1-1|TRBV15
CATSRGGNTEAFF
>-|TRBJ2-1|TRBV5-4
CASSLLAGDILDNEQFF
>-|TRBJ2-4|TRBV5-8
CASSLGGTRNIQYF
>-|TRBJ2-3|TRBV10-3
CAISGTGTDTQYF
>-|TRBJ1-2|TRBV5-1
CASSLTGFEDGYTF
>-|TRBJ1-4|TRBV6-2/TRBV6-3
CASRPLQDPTNEKLFF
>-|TRBJ2-7|TRBV4-2
CASSQVLGGPDYEQYF
>-|TRBJ1-1|TRBV5-1
CASSVGTATEAFF
>-|TRBJ2-2|TRBV29-1
CSVEDESGHLNTGELFF
>medium-sized|TRBJ1-1|TRBV4-3
CASSQDPGLEAFF
>-|TRBJ2-5|TRBV7-3
CASSSGEGGRETQYF
>medium-sized|TRBJ1-5|TRBV27
CASSLQGFNQPQHF
>-|TRBJ2-3|TRBV19
CASSGQQSTDTQYF
>-|TRBJ2-7|TRBV4-1
CASSQGLVDEQYF
>-|TRBJ2-5|TRBV12-3/TRBV12-4
CASSFSGTATQETQYF
>-|TRBJ1-2|TRBV25-1
CASSERQGANYGYTF
>-|TRBJ1-2|TRBV12-3/TRBV12-4
CASGLPGVGGYTF
>-|TRBJ2-4|TRBV29-1
CSAQEYSGRNIQYF
>-|TRBJ1-1|TRBV28
CASSSGRGNTEAFF
>-|TRBJ1-1|TRBV7-9
CASSFGRSDAEAFF
>-|TRBJ2-7|TRBV4-3
CASSQRTELFYEQYF
>-|TRBJ2-1|TRBV25-1
CASSGPGTGNEQFF
>-|TRBJ1-5|TRBV7-2
CASSLTGNSNQPQHF
>medium-sized|TRBJ2-7|TRBV20-1
CSARDLSSGREEQYF
>-|TRBJ2-3|TRBV6-2/TRBV6-3
CASSYSRGDRTDTQYF
>medium-sized|TRBJ2-5|TRBV29-1
CSVEDWSGGALQETQYF
>-|TRBJ2-5|TRBV14
CASSAPPETQYF
>-|TRBJ1-5|TRBV21-1
CASSKTPPGAKGRYSNQPQHF
>-|TRBJ2-1|TRBV7-8
CASSPGTVIQFF
>medium-sized|TRBJ1-2|TRBV7-8
CASRPGSGIYTF
>medium-sized|TRBJ2-1|TRBV7-2
CASSLPQGANEQFF
>-|TRBJ2-1|TRBV28
CASSSGIYNEQFF
>-|TRBJ1-1|TRBV7-9
CASSGFTEAFF
>-|TRBJ2-7|TRBV25-1
CASSGLTGHYEQYF
>-|TRBJ2-2|TRBV28
CASSGLGLATTGELFF
>-|TRBJ1-5|TRBV13
CASSSGQRSDQPQHF
>medium-sized|TRBJ2-2|TRBV29-1
CSVLAATGELFF
>-|TRBJ2-7|TRBV7-2
CASSLYGGGFFYEQYF
>medium-sized|TRBJ2-7|TRBV4-1
CASSPPGPQQYF
>-|TRBJ1-2|TRBV25-1
CASTGRFGWGYTF
>-|TRBJ2-1|TRBV5-5
CASSMGTSGSYNEQFF
>-|TRBJ2-3|TRBV28
CASLGQVITDTQYF
>medium-sized|TRBJ2-7|TRBV10-3
CAISEIRDREVPSYEQYF
>-|TRBJ2-7|TRBV7-2
CASSLVPSSVYEQYF
>-|TRBJ2-1|TRBV24-1
CATSDELAGNNNEQFF
>-|TRBJ2-1|TRBV9
CASSSRQVAYNEQFF
>medium-sized|TRBJ2-1|TRBV7-6
CASSLARIDEQFF
>-|TRBJ2-5|TRBV4-1
CASSQDVEREVETQYF
>-|TRBJ1-1|TRBV5-1
CASSLEPGQNTEAFF
>-|TRBJ1-2|TRBV29-1
CSVDVLGANYGYTF
>-|TRBJ1-2|TRBV29-1
CSVEDPARGSLTNYGYTF
>medium-sized|TRBJ2-7|TRBV5-5
CASRYGTGSHEQYF
>-|TRBJ1-3|TRBV18
CASSPPTALNTIYF
>-|TRBJ2-7|TRBV4-1
CASSQGQGGSYEQYF
>-|TRBJ2-1|TRBV2
CASSGDSYNEQFF